Included here is one TCR beta chain sequence, with context. This clonotype was detected ten times or more. Its binding antigen is unknown. Base qualities were left out, and no much larger clone turns up one base away. TCR beta CDR3 regions were amplified from RNA transcripts. The first round of RT-PCR for the TCR CDR3 was performed with the HTBI primer set and the Qiagen OneStep RT-PCR kit. Libraries were constructed in a second round of multiplex PCR, after which size selection and purification were carried out. Libraries were sequenced paired-end with 100 bp reads on an Illumina HiSeq2000. For the original study's pipeline: SOAPnuke was used to process the raw data, throwing out any read that contained adapters or uncalled bases, had a mean Phred below 15, or lacked an exact constant-primer or identifier match. COPE v1.2.5 was used to merge the high-quality paired reads, and each unique nucleotide sequence was defined as a clonotype. MiTCR v1.1 was used to align clonotypes to the IMGT TRBV, TRBD and TRBJ reference segments. Only V-J combinations with frequency above 0.0001, covering 98% to 99.2% of repertoires, were analysed. A TCS score was defined as the ratio of F50 (clonal expansion) to E x V (chaos), with BLOSUM62-based TCRdist applied between CDR3 peptides within each V-J. Welch's t-statistics and random forest reduced roughly 500 V-J features to around 14, which were used in a naive Bayes classifier (R e1071). The Morisita-Horn index was used to measure how similar the thyroid and blood repertoires were. TCRdb trimmed the raw reads at Q25, called clones with MiXCR and kept productive beta chains. Here each entry gathers all rows of one CDR3 protein and keeps the most common genes and DNA. What appears here as the V and J calls and clone size reflects TCRdb's work, not the paper's. For this sample the table gives roughly 500,000 distinct CDR3 sequences, of which roughly 45% were detected only once. The ten largest clones capture around 44% of the sample.

Trimming takes 6 bases off V and 2 bases off J; junction bases not matched to a gene: 8. The CDR3 goes from the cysteine to the phenylalanine over 15 residues. The DNA shown is the 45-base CDR3, in frame from base 1. CDR1 and CDR2, per the germline V gene, are MNHEY and SVGAGI. This entry belongs to a study of T cells in Graves' hyperthyroidism and ophthalmopathy (dated by TCRdb to 2018 to 2020). Context from the whole study: To identify TCR V-J signatures that set the groups apart, the researchers used a discovery cohort of more than 95 patients, made up of under 50 with Graves' ophthalmopathy and about 60 with stable Graves' hyperthyroidism. After sampling, hyperthyroidism patients received methimazole starting at 30 mg daily, and ophthalmopathy patients received high-dose intravenous methylprednisolone. In roughly six Graves' hyperthyroidism patients, the study also compared T-cell repertoires from thyroid tissue with T-cell repertoires from blood. The approximately 100 discovery patients were divided at random into training and test sets in a 7:3 ratio. According to the paper, TCR Vbeta CDR3 sequencing was carried out on about 140 peripheral blood samples, which came from fewer than 50 ophthalmopathy, 80 or so hyperthyroidism and roughly 17 progressor patients. Prospective prediction of ophthalmopathy was tested in an independent validation cohort consisting of roughly 19 hyperthyroidism patients and some 17 patients who later progressed to ophthalmopathy. What the research found in general, with its limitations: In cross-validation, a model built on a 13 V-J signature told ophthalmopathy apart from stable hyperthyroidism with just under 90% sensitivity and roughly 81% specificity, and in testing the same model reached 80%/75%. Sample size was not statistically predetermined, and investigators were not blinded to group allocation. During validation, the model predicted progression to ophthalmopathy a median of roughly six months ahead of onset, with around 71% sensitivity and less than 85% specificity. Most expanded thyroid clonotypes (frequency above 0.001) were also detected in blood, suggesting blood repertoires may reflect thyroid immune responses.

Exclusion was applied to patients with uncontrolled infections, other autoimmune diseases, pregnancy or lactation. Diagnoses relied on clinical symptoms, serum thyroxine and TRAb, thyroid ultrasound and orbital computed tomography. Trizol reagent was used to extract total RNA, and RNA quality was then checked on an Agilent 2100 Bioanalyzer. The TCR sequence derives from an adult woman with Graves' disease, either hyperthyroidism or ophthalmopathy (not recorded which). The sequencing sample was made of peripheral blood or thyroid tissue (not recorded which). The chain was built from TRBV6-5 and TRBJ2-7, with 9 central nucleotides matching TRBD1. The DNA sequence reads TGTGCCAGCAGCCCGGACAGGGGACCGACCTACGAGCAGTACTTC. Its amino acids are CASSPDRGPTYEQYF.